This paragraph reports one T cell receptor beta chain. The antigen is undetermined. A read error may produce the germline difference seen at one junction end. TCRbeta libraries were built with three rounds of nested PCR, modified from ARM-PCR. TCRdb re-analysed the multiplex PCR reads in MiXCR, keeping a single row per CDR3 protein. The sample includes approximately 130,000 distinct CDR3 sequences, around three fifths of them seen just once. RNA was extracted from bulk tissue without any cell sorting. Between August and November 2014, newly diagnosed, chemotherapy-naive lung cancer patients underwent thoracic surgery in China. The data originate from a study of tumor and adjacent non-tumor tissue in lung cancer. Study in general: On average, productive TCRbeta reads reached about 4.17 million per sample. Findings of the study overall: Compared with tumor, normal lung showed significantly lower TCR diversity.

There are 17 residues in the CDR3. The chain combines TRBV12-3 or TRBV12-4 with TRBJ2-1; 11 nucleotides line up with TRBD2. The TCR originated in a man aged 30 to 45 with non-small cell lung cancer. What was sequenced was lung tumor tissue. CDR3 in amino acids: CASSFMLAGGSWNEHFF. The CDR3, as DNA: TGTGCCAGCAGTTTCATGCTAGCGGGGGGCTCGTGGAATGAGCATTTCTTC.